The clone carrying this T cell receptor (beta chain) was counted ten times or more. The antigen is not known. Time point meaning: sample taken at primary tumor resection. This sample stems from a study of spatial heterogeneity in lung cancer. Findings of the study overall: Whereas they appeared in blood less at follow-up, ubiquitous expanded tumor TCRs appeared there more at resection.

Trimming pared 6 bases from V and 0 bases from J, leaving 11 bases between. The germline V gene has CDR1 MNHEY and CDR2 SVGAGI. The CDR3 has 15 residues. MiXCR was run by TCRdb on the 5' RACE reads, yielding one entry per CDR3 protein. Of some 22,000 distinct CDR3 sequences in the sample, approximately 5.8% were seen once. This chain uses TRBV6-5 with TRBJ2-2; possible D gene TRBD1, 5 bases. The clonotype was recovered from a male donor with early-stage non-small cell lung cancer. The sequencing used PBMCs, collected at surgery. The CDR3 is CASRMTVTNTGELFF. The CDR3 DNA reads as TGTGCCAGCAGGATGACAGTGACGAACACCGGGGAGCTGTTTTTT.